The clone carrying this T cell receptor (beta chain) was observed many times. The data derive from a study of blood T cell repertoires in COVID-19. Turning to the study itself: The United States, Italy and Spain supplied acute and convalescent COVID-19 samples. PBMCs, B-cell-depleted T cells, or T cells provided the cDNA or gDNA that made up the material.

Germline CDR1 reads MNHNY; CDR2 reads SVGAGI (reference sequence). With V trimmed by 2 bases and J by 6 bases, 5 bases remained unmatched. The CDR3 is made up of 14 amino acids. As originally analysed: By means of reference gene primer amplification, nucleated cell counts were estimated. Produced via immunoSEQ multiplex PCR; TCRdb's table is partial and in-frame only. From that table come the V and J calls and clone size; the DNA was used to work out D and trimming. Among about 130,000 clones listed, around 85% were seen once. The specimen sequenced was peripheral blood. The chain is built from TRBV6-6 and TRBJ2-7, with 9 bases lining up with TRBD2. This receptor was obtained from a human donor in a cohort sampled during active COVID-19. CDR3 bases: TGTGCCAGCAGTTACGGGACTAGCCAGGTCGAGCAGTACGTC. Protein product: CASSYGTSQVEQYV.